This T cell receptor beta chain was obtained from a study of blood T cell repertoires in COVID-19. Trimming cost V 1 base and J 1 base, with 7 bases left between them. The germline CDR1 and CDR2 sequences are LGHNA and YSLEER. The CDR3 contains 14 residues. The data were produced by immunoSEQ multiplex PCR, yet TCRdb's version contains in-frame clones alone and is incomplete. This table has some 160,000 clones, about 83% appearing once. This receptor was taken from a man in his 70s who had recovered from COVID-19. The sequenced material came from peripheral blood. The chain links TRBV4-3 to TRBJ1-2, with D uncertain. The CDR3 protein is CASSQGPSNYGYTF. The CDR3 DNA reads TGCGCCAGCAGCCAAGGTCCGAGTAACTATGGCTACACCTTC.